Sequencing of this T cell receptor (beta chain) was carried out in a study of somatic mutations in cytotoxic T cells in rheumatoid arthritis. On the study more broadly: Patient blood (about 28 ml EDTA) was taken immediately after diagnosis and before treatment.

Comments on this clone: Its antigen is unidentified.

With 0 bases removed from V and 0 bases from J, the gap between germline ends came to 8 bases. This CDR3 comprises 14 residues. CDR1 and CDR2 (germline): SQVTM, ANQGSEA. Measured with immunoSEQ multiplex PCR; TCRdb has only the in-frame clones, and not every one. This table holds 15,000 or so clones, around 76% found once. Regarding the study as a whole: Measured CD8+ T-cell clonality, a value compared between rheumatoid arthritis patients and age-matched healthy controls, did not differ significantly.

The V call is TRBV29-1, the J call TRBJ2-5, with D hard to call. The origin of this receptor is an adult with rheumatoid arthritis. The sequenced material came from CD8+ T cells sorted from blood. The CDR3 DNA sequence: TGCAGCGTTGAAGAGAAAATGGACCAAGAGACCCAGTACTTC. This translates into CSVEEKMDQETQYF.